The present TCR beta chain was sequenced within a study of blood T cell repertoires in COVID-19. Across the whole study: Samples taken during acute and convalescent COVID-19 were collected in the United States, Italy and Spain. PBMCs, B-cell-depleted T cells, or T cells were the source of the cDNA or gDNA that made up the material.

Germline V lookup: CDR1 SGHDN, CDR2 FVKESK. This CDR3 has 16 residues. With 1 base removed from V and 3 bases from J, the gap between germline ends came to 12 bases. Sequenced by immunoSEQ multiplex PCR; TCRdb stores in-frame clones only, minus some. The sample consists of more than 200,000 clones, around 89% of them appearing once. The participants were between 18 and 89 years old and came from under 25 US areas. Grouping used clinical history reported by participants in a survey and questionnaire. Source material: PBMCs or T cells enriched from blood (not recorded which). The origin of this receptor is a woman between 25 and 40 years old who had recovered from COVID-19. This chain links TRBV14 with TRBJ1-4; tentative D call: TRBD1 (5 bases). CDR3 sequence: CASSQGGGIPNEKLFF. In DNA form, the CDR3 reads TGTGCCAGCAGCCAAGGGGGGGGGATTCCTAATGAAAAACTGTTTTTT. The full variable domain, with the rest looked up from reference TRBV14 and TRBJ1-4, is EAGVTQFPSHSVIEKGQTVTLRCDPISGHDNLYWYRRVMGKEIKFLLHFVKESKQDESGMPNNRFLAERTGGTYSTLKVQPAELEDSGVYFCASSQGGGIPNEKLFFGSGTQLSVL.